This T cell receptor beta chain was sequenced in a study of CD4+ T cells in melanoma (dated by TCRdb to 2022 to 2024). Turning to the overall study: The study examined neoantigen-specific CD4+ T cells in human melanoma. What the study reported, not specific to this receptor: Neoantigen-specific CD4+ T cells in melanoma were reported to show diverse differentiation states. Neoantigen-specific CD4+ T cells were reported to be correlated with the function of CD8+ T cells, macrophages and B cells.

There are 15 amino acids in the CDR3, from cysteine to phenylalanine inclusive. The retained sequence is limited to the CDR3, 45 bases, with the frame set at the first base. V is trimmed back by 6 bases and J by 2 bases, and the junction contains 5 bases that no gene match accounts for. The germline V gene sets CDR1 to SGHAT and CDR2 to FQNNGV. The sample holds a few counts of this clone. Its antigen is currently not known. Per-base quality was not reported, and no clone a single base away is much larger than it. The method behind the library was the immunoSEQ multiplex PCR assay. TCRdb carries this immuneACCESS record with in-frame sequences only. Its versions omit some clonotypes, under half of them owing to an unresolved V gene in the studies checked, with the rest unexplained. The sample table lists about 15,000 clones, approximately 62% of them with a count of one. The ten largest clonotypes hold approximately 15% of the sample.

Patients with melanoma were used as donors. Sequenced: cells from a culture (not recorded whether cultured in vitro). The TCR was taken from a human donor with melanoma. The rearrangement combines TRBV11-2 with TRBJ2-7, with TRBD2 matching 12 junction bases. The CDR3 amino acid sequence is: CASRHTSGGPYEQYF. The DNA sequence follows: TGTGCCAGCAGACACACTAGCGGGGGGCCCTACGAGCAGTACTTC.